Listed below are T cell receptor beta chains from one sample, sequenced in a study of T cells in Graves' hyperthyroidism and ophthalmopathy. TCRdb redid the calling of the multiplex PCR reads with MiXCR, one entry per CDR3 protein. The table lists fewer than 400,000 distinct CDR3 sequences, 11% to 15% of them singletons. Source material: blood. These receptors were taken from a man in his fifties or sixties with Graves' ophthalmopathy. Each CDR3 is given with its conserved first and last residue. D genes are given only for firm matches. Size tells how often a clone was seen (once, few, many) or the class of an expanded clone, and some rows leave it out.

TRBD1	TRBV11-1	many	TRBJ2-1	TGTGCCAGCAGCTTAGGGACAGGGGGCTACGATGAGCAGTTCTTC	CASSLGTGGYDEQFF
TRBD2	TRBV19	few	TRBJ2-2	TGTGCCAGTAGTAGTATAGCGGGAGAGGGGGAGCTGTTTTTT	CASSSIAGEGELFF
TRBD1	TRBV2	many	TRBJ2-5	TGTGCCAGCAGTGAACCGACAGGGAGCAGGACCCAGTACTTC	CASSEPTGSRTQYF
NA	TRBV6-1	many	TRBJ2-3	TGTGCCAGCAAAGGGCGTCGTTTAGATACGCAGTATTTT	CASKGRRLDTQYF
NA	TRBV27	NA	TRBJ2-5	TGTGCCCCTGGCGGGGCCCAGTACTTC	CAPGGAQYF
TRBD1	TRBV19	many	TRBJ2-5	TGTGCCAGCAAAGAGCAGGGGGCGCTTGGAGAGACCCAGTACTTC	CASKEQGALGETQYF
NA	TRBV28	many	TRBJ2-7	TGTGCCAGCAGACCTAGACAGGACTCCTACGAGCAGTACTTC	CASRPRQDSYEQYF
TRBD2	TRBV9	NA	TRBJ2-2	TGTGCCAGCATCATCATTGGGACTAGCGGAGATACGAACACCGGGGAGCTGTTTTTT	CASIIIGTSGDTNTGELFF
NA	TRBV19	NA	TRBJ2-2	TGTGCCAGTAGGGTCCGGGACTCCCGACAAGCCGGGGAGCTGTTTTTT	CASRVRDSRQAGELFF
NA	TRBV7-2	few	TRBJ1-3	TGTGCCAGCAGCTTAGAAGAACGAAACACCATATATTTT	CASSLEERNTIYF
NA	TRBV6-1	many	TRBJ1-2	TGTGCCAGCACCCCTCCCCGGTCAGGGGTTGGCTACACCTTC	CASTPPRSGVGYTF
NA	TRBV7-3	many	TRBJ1-1	TGTGCCAGCAGTCCGGCAGGGATGGGTACTGAAGCTTTCTTT	CASSPAGMGTEAFF
NA	TRBV12-3/TRBV12-4	many	TRBJ2-3	TGTGCCAGCCGTCCGTCCACAGATACGCAGTATTTT	CASRPSTDTQYF
NA	TRBV19	NA	TRBJ1-2	TGTGCCAGTAGTATGCTGGGACGGCTCAGGGATGGCTACACCTTC	CASSMLGRLRDGYTF
TRBD2	TRBV10-3	many	TRBJ2-5	TGTGCCATCAGAGATAGCGGGAGTAACCAAGAGACCCAGTACTTC	CAIRDSGSNQETQYF
NA	TRBV27	few	TRBJ2-7	TGTGCCAGCAGTTTAGGGCAGGCGAAGCGCGAGCAGTACTTC	CASSLGQAKREQYF
NA	TRBV6-5	many	TRBJ1-1	TGTGCCAGCAGTTACGATGAGCACACTGAAGCTTTCTTT	CASSYDEHTEAFF
TRBD1	TRBV5-1	many	TRBJ2-7	TGCGCCAGCAGCTTGGGTGGGACAGGACGCTCCTACGAGCAGTACTTC	CASSLGGTGRSYEQYF
NA	TRBV12-3/TRBV12-4	many	TRBJ1-1	TGTGCCAGCAGTTCCCCCGACAGGAACACTGAAGCTTTCTTT	CASSSPDRNTEAFF
NA	TRBV5-1	NA	TRBJ2-6	TGCGCCAGCAGCTTGGGGGGGACCAGCTCTGGGGCCAACGTCCTGACTTTC	CASSLGGTSSGANVLTF
NA	TRBV25-1	few	TRBJ1-2	TGTGCCAGCAGTGAAACTAGAGAATATGGCTACACCTTC	CASSETREYGYTF
TRBD1	TRBV7-9	many	TRBJ2-4	TGTGCCAGCAGCCGAGACAGGGGTAGAAACATTCAGTACTTC	CASSRDRGRNIQYF
TRBD1	TRBV5-1	NA	TRBJ1-1	TGCGCCAGCAGCTTCTGGACAGGGTCCCTGAACACTGAAGCTTTCTTT	CASSFWTGSLNTEAFF
NA	TRBV5-1	NA	TRBJ2-3	TGCGCCAGCAGCTCCGACGGGGGTGGTGATACGCAGTATTTT	CASSSDGGGDTQYF
TRBD1	TRBV12-3/TRBV12-4	few	TRBJ1-3	TGTGCCAGCAGTTCCGCGCGGGACAGCTCTGGAAACACCATATATTTT	CASSSARDSSGNTIYF
TRBD2	TRBV5-6	many	TRBJ2-3	TGTGCCAGCAGCTTTAGGGCAGCGGGAGTCACAGATACGCAGTATTTT	CASSFRAAGVTDTQYF
NA	TRBV3-1	many	TRBJ2-1	TGTGCCAGCAGCCAAAGATCCCTCCGCAATGAGCAGTTCTTC	CASSQRSLRNEQFF
TRBD1	TRBV30	many	TRBJ2-7	TGTGCCTGGAGTGTGGACAGGGGGTACGAGCAGTACTTC	CAWSVDRGYEQYF
TRBD1	TRBV12-3/TRBV12-4	many	TRBJ2-7	TGTGCCAGCTCACCACCCGGACAGGGGTACGAGCAGTACTTC	CASSPPGQGYEQYF
NA	TRBV6-2/TRBV6-3	few	TRBJ2-3	TGTGCCAGCATTCTCGGGATGGTCAGCACAGATACGCAGTATTTT	CASILGMVSTDTQYF
NA	TRBV5-1	few	TRBJ1-6	TGCGCCAGCAGCAGCTCAACTCCGGGGAATTCACCCCTCCACTTT	CASSSSTPGNSPLHF
TRBD2	TRBV6-2/TRBV6-3	many	TRBJ2-2	TGTGCCAGCAACACTCTAGCGGGAGCTCCCGGGGAGCTGTTTTTT	CASNTLAGAPGELFF
NA	TRBV27	few	TRBJ2-7	TGTGCCAGCAGTTTAGAGGTGGGGTTCTACGAGCAGTACTTC	CASSLEVGFYEQYF
TRBD2	TRBV19	few	TRBJ2-1	TGTGCCAGTAGTATAGGAATAGCGGGAGGGGGGCAGTTCTTC	CASSIGIAGGGQFF
NA	TRBV7-9	many	TRBJ2-3	TGTGCCAGCAGCTTAGCGCTGGGGGCAAGCACAGATACGCAGTATTTT	CASSLALGASTDTQYF
TRBD2	TRBV12-3/TRBV12-4	few	TRBJ2-3	TGTGCCAGCAGTTTACTATGGGGCACTAGCGGAGGAACAGATACGCAGTATTTT	CASSLLWGTSGGTDTQYF
TRBD2	TRBV10-3	many	TRBJ2-7	TGTGCCATCAGACAGACTGGGACTAGCGACTACGAGCAGTACTTC	CAIRQTGTSDYEQYF
NA	TRBV29-1	many	TRBJ2-5	TGCAGCGTCCCCCCGGGGGGCGGGGAGACCCAGTACTTC	CSVPPGGGETQYF